These T cell receptor beta chains were read from a single sample in a study of cytomegalovirus exposure and HLA in healthy donors. Some clones are missing from TCRdb's copy, which holds only in-frame ones; the method was immunoSEQ multiplex PCR. The sample holds roughly 90,000 clones, over 60% seen once. Sequenced sample: PBMCs. These TCRs come from a woman aged 40 to 50 in good health and CMV-seropositive. The CDR3 runs from the conserved cysteine through the conserved F or W. A D gene is named only where the DNA matches it firmly. Not all rows give a size; the values are once, few, many and, for expanded clones, a class.

d_gene,abundance,v_gene,j_gene,CDR3aa,CDR3nt
NA,NA,TRBV19,TRBJ2-2,CASSRGPNTGELFF,TGTGCCAGTAGTAGGGGCCCGAACACCGGGGAGCTGTTTTTT
TRBD2,once,TRBV5-5,TRBJ2-1,CASSSFSGSSNEQFF,TGTGCCAGCAGCTCATTTAGCGGGAGCTCGAATGAGCAGTTCTTC
TRBD1,NA,TRBV10-3,TRBJ2-1,CATSGTGVYNEQFF,TGTGCCACCTCCGGGACAGGGGTCTACAATGAGCAGTTCTTC
TRBD2,NA,TRBV7-3,TRBJ2-3,CAAGTSGSTDTQYF,TGTGCCGCAGGGACTAGCGGTAGCACAGATACGCAGTATTTT
TRBD2,NA,TRBV7-9,TRBJ2-1,CASSFRTSGRGNEQFF,TGTGCCAGCAGCTTCAGGACTAGCGGGAGAGGCAATGAGCAGTTCTTC
NA,NA,TRBV6-6,TRBJ1-5,CASSYSQGNQPQHF,TGTGCCAGCAGTTATAGTCAGGGGAATCAGCCCCAGCATTTT
NA,NA,TRBV6-1,TRBJ2-7,CASSEPLTGSRNEQYF,TGTGCCAGCAGTGAACCGTTGACAGGTTCACGGAACGAGCAGTACTTC
NA,NA,TRBV1,TRBJ2-7,CTSSQGGDFTYEQYF,TGCACCAGCAGCCAAGGAGGGGACTTCACCTACGAGCAGTACTTC
TRBD2,few,TRBV6-5,TRBJ2-5,CASTSGRGGFETQYF,TGTGCCAGCACTAGCGGGAGGGGGGGGTTTGAGACCCAGTACTTC
NA,few,TRBV19,TRBJ1-1,CASWRGGTEAFF,TGTGCCAGTTGGCGGGGAGGCACTGAAGCTTTCTTT
TRBD2,few,TRBV4-3,TRBJ2-3,CASSLGTSGLRTDTQYF,TGCGCCAGCAGCCTCGGGACTAGCGGGTTGCGCACAGATACGCAGTATTTT
TRBD2,NA,TRBV15,TRBJ2-7,CATSRVMGTSGVPGEQYF,TGTGCCACCAGCAGAGTAATGGGGACTAGCGGGGTCCCCGGAGAGCAGTACTTC
NA,NA,TRBV19,TRBJ2-7,CASSTGSARGSYEQYF,TGTGCCAGTAGTACCGGGAGCGCTAGGGGCTCCTACGAGCAGTACTTC
NA,NA,TRBV9,TRBJ1-2,CASSVDGRGSGYTF,TGTGCCAGCAGCGTAGATGGCAGGGGCAGTGGCTACACCTTC
TRBD2,NA,TRBV2,TRBJ2-2,CASLRTGGGGTGELFF,TGTGCCAGCTTGCGGACGGGAGGGGGAGGCACCGGGGAGCTGTTTTTT
NA,NA,TRBV9,TRBJ2-6,CASNLQGSGANVLTF,TGTGCCAGCAACCTGCAGGGCTCTGGGGCCAACGTCCTGACTTTC